The 3 T cell receptor beta chains below come from one sample, sequenced in a study of identical twins. Via MiXCR, TCRdb re-called the 5' RACE reads, giving one row per CDR3 protein. There are 310,000 or so distinct CDR3 sequences in the sample; roughly 9% occur only once, and roughly 6.4% lies in the top ten. This same sample was also part of a study on yellow fever vaccine responses in identical twins.

Material for sequencing was CD8+ T cells sorted from blood. Receptor source: a woman aged 18 to 35 in good health.

CDR3 sequence reads: CASSQFPSGVTYNEQFF. The CDR3, as DNA: TGTGCCAGCAGCCAGTTTCCTAGCGGGGTGACCTACAATGAGCAGTTCTTC. The chain carries TRBV7-8 and TRBJ2-1, with TRBD2 matching over 9 bases. Germline V lookup: CDR1 SGHVS, CDR2 FQNEAQ. The CDR3 is 17 residues long. V lost 5 bases, J lost 2 bases, and 10 bases stayed unmatched.

The chain is built from TRBV28 and TRBJ2-6, with a weak D call TRBD1 (5 bases). CDR1 MDHEN and CDR2 SYDVKM come from the germline V gene. Trimming removed 6 bases at V and 0 bases at J, with 21 bases between. The CDR3 has 19 residues. The CDR3 coding sequence is TGTGCCAGCAGCCTACCCTGGCAGGGTTCCTACTCTGGGGCCAACGTCCTGACTTTC. This encodes CASSLPWQGSYSGANVLTF.

This clonotype occurred a few times. The chain uses TRBV6-2 or TRBV6-3 and TRBJ2-1, with 15 positions matching TRBD2. CDR3 length equals 18 residues. Germline CDR1 MNHEY, CDR2 SVGEGT. Losses at the gene ends were 2 bases for V and 7 bases for J; bases not matched to a gene: 9. The CDR3 is CASSYLGAGTSGRNEQFF. Written as DNA, the CDR3 is TGTGCCAGCAGTTACCTCGGGGCCGGGACTAGCGGGAGGAATGAGCAGTTCTTC.